These T cell receptor beta chains were read from a single sample in a study of shared clonotypes between healthy human individuals. TCRdb keeps only in-frame clones here, not all; method: immunoSEQ multiplex PCR. Of some 2,000,000 clones in the sample, around 95% were seen once. Sequences were obtained from naive CD4+ T cells sorted from blood. The receptors shown here come from a man in his late teens or twenties in good health. Each CDR3 is given with its conserved first and last residue. The order of the fields is V gene, CDR3 length, clone size, D gene, J gene, CDR3 protein, CDR3 DNA. D genes are given only for firm matches. Clone size appears in some rows only: once, few, many, or a class for an expanded clone.

v_gene: TRBV5-1; len: 18; abundance: NA; d_gene: NA; j_gene: TRBJ1-4; CDR3aa: CASSFSGGPDTRGEKLFF; CDR3nt: TGCGCCAGCAGCTTTTCAGGCGGACCCGACACCCGAGGGGAAAAACTGTTTTTT
v_gene: TRBV18; len: 14; abundance: NA; d_gene: NA; j_gene: TRBJ1-3; CDR3aa: CASSPEASGNTIYF; CDR3nt: TGTGCCAGCTCACCAGAAGCGAGTGGAAACACCATATATTTT
v_gene: TRBV7-9; len: 13; abundance: NA; d_gene: NA; j_gene: TRBJ2-5; CDR3aa: CASSLAIVETQYF; CDR3nt: TGTGCCAGCAGCTTAGCAATCGTTGAGACCCAGTACTTC
v_gene: TRBV2; len: 17; abundance: NA; d_gene: NA; j_gene: TRBJ1-6; CDR3aa: CASSVYDRYSYNSPLHF; CDR3nt: TGTGCCAGCAGTGTTTACGACAGATACTCCTATAATTCACCCCTCCACTTT
v_gene: TRBV5-4; len: 13; abundance: NA; d_gene: NA; j_gene: TRBJ1-4; CDR3aa: CASSLADGEKLFF; CDR3nt: TGTGCCAGCAGCTTAGCTGATGGTGAAAAACTGTTTTTT
v_gene: TRBV28; len: 15; abundance: once; d_gene: TRBD2; j_gene: TRBJ2-5; CDR3aa: CASSFRRGGQETQYF; CDR3nt: TGTGCCAGCAGTTTTCGCCGGGGGGGCCAAGAGACCCAGTACTTC
v_gene: TRBV30; len: 13; abundance: NA; d_gene: TRBD1; j_gene: TRBJ1-5; CDR3aa: CAWSPQGDQPQHF; CDR3nt: TGTGCCTGGAGTCCACAGGGGGATCAGCCCCAGCATTTT
v_gene: TRBV18; len: 14; abundance: NA; d_gene: NA; j_gene: TRBJ2-7; CDR3aa: CASSPGRGTYEQYF; CDR3nt: TGTGCCAGCTCACCAGGGCGGGGCACCTACGAGCAGTACTTC
v_gene: TRBV25-1; len: 14; abundance: NA; d_gene: NA; j_gene: TRBJ2-2; CDR3aa: CASSEYQGSGRLFF; CDR3nt: TGTGCCAGCAGTGAATATCAGGGGTCGGGGAGGTTGTTTTTT
v_gene: TRBV2; len: 14; abundance: NA; d_gene: TRBD2; j_gene: TRBJ2-1; CDR3aa: CASRPSGSMNEQFF; CDR3nt: TGTGCCAGCAGGCCTAGCGGGTCAATGAATGAGCAGTTCTTC
v_gene: TRBV5-1; len: 18; abundance: NA; d_gene: TRBD2; j_gene: TRBJ2-3; CDR3aa: CASSLYGRTSGRTDTQYF; CDR3nt: TGCGCCAGCAGCTTGTATGGCCGGACTAGCGGTCGCACAGATACGCAGTATTTT
v_gene: TRBV6-5; len: 15; abundance: NA; d_gene: NA; j_gene: TRBJ1-2; CDR3aa: CASSYSRQVLYGYTF; CDR3nt: TGTGCCAGCAGTTACTCGAGACAGGTTTTATATGGCTACACCTTC
v_gene: TRBV18; len: 13; abundance: NA; d_gene: NA; j_gene: TRBJ2-7; CDR3aa: CASSLTGTYEQYF; CDR3nt: TGTGCCAGCTCACTCACCGGGACGTACGAGCAGTACTTC
v_gene: TRBV9; len: 18; abundance: NA; d_gene: NA; j_gene: TRBJ1-4; CDR3aa: CASAVGGSGPRANEKLFF; CDR3nt: TGTGCCAGCGCCGTGGGGGGGTCGGGCCCCCGGGCTAATGAAAAACTGTTTTTT
v_gene: TRBV7-7; len: 15; abundance: NA; d_gene: TRBD2; j_gene: TRBJ2-1; CDR3aa: CASSLGSGPFNEQFF; CDR3nt: TGTGCTAGCAGCTTGGGTAGCGGGCCTTTCAATGAGCAGTTCTTC
v_gene: TRBV6-5; len: 15; abundance: NA; d_gene: NA; j_gene: TRBJ1-4; CDR3aa: CASKERGAKNEKLFF; CDR3nt: TGTGCCAGCAAGGAGAGGGGGGCGAAAAATGAAAAACTGTTTTTT
v_gene: TRBV27; len: 15; abundance: NA; d_gene: NA; j_gene: TRBJ2-3; CDR3aa: CASSPDRTSTDTQYF; CDR3nt: TGTGCCAGCAGTCCGGACAGAACCAGCACAGATACGCAGTATTTT
v_gene: TRBV9; len: 15; abundance: NA; d_gene: TRBD1; j_gene: TRBJ2-2; CDR3aa: CASSVKGADTGELFF; CDR3nt: TGTGCCAGCAGCGTCAAGGGGGCCGACACCGGGGAGCTGTTTTTT
v_gene: TRBV6-1; len: 15; abundance: NA; d_gene: NA; j_gene: TRBJ2-7; CDR3aa: CASSVGTAPTYEQYF; CDR3nt: TGTGCCAGCAGTGTCGGGACCGCACCAACCTACGAGCAGTACTTC
v_gene: TRBV7-2; len: 15; abundance: NA; d_gene: NA; j_gene: TRBJ2-7; CDR3aa: CASTPGAGFFYEQYF; CDR3nt: TGTGCCAGCACCCCGGGGGCAGGGTTTTTTTACGAGCAGTACTTC
v_gene: TRBV6-1; len: 15; abundance: NA; d_gene: NA; j_gene: TRBJ1-2; CDR3aa: CATAGRTVANYGYTF; CDR3nt: TGTGCCACCGCGGGAAGGACAGTAGCTAACTATGGCTACACCTTC
v_gene: TRBV5-4; len: 16; abundance: once; d_gene: TRBD1; j_gene: TRBJ2-6; CDR3aa: CASTTGTGPGANVLTF; CDR3nt: TGTGCCAGCACAACCGGGACAGGGCCTGGGGCCAACGTCCTGACTTTC
v_gene: TRBV7-9; len: 15; abundance: NA; d_gene: NA; j_gene: TRBJ2-2; CDR3aa: CASSFHAGGTGELFF; CDR3nt: TGTGCCAGCAGCTTTCATGCGGGCGGCACCGGGGAGCTGTTTTTT
v_gene: TRBV30; len: 13; abundance: NA; d_gene: TRBD1; j_gene: TRBJ2-5; CDR3aa: CACQGALRETQYF; CDR3nt: TGTGCCTGTCAGGGGGCTCTAAGGGAGACCCAGTACTTC
v_gene: TRBV7-2; len: 14; abundance: NA; d_gene: NA; j_gene: TRBJ1-5; CDR3aa: CASSPLTVGQPQHF; CDR3nt: TGTGCCAGCAGCCCCCTCACGGTAGGGCAGCCCCAGCATTTT
v_gene: TRBV6-1; len: 14; abundance: NA; d_gene: TRBD1; j_gene: TRBJ2-3; CDR3aa: CASTRQGKWDTQYF; CDR3nt: TGTGCCAGCACAAGACAGGGGAAATGGGATACGCAGTATTTT
v_gene: TRBV19; len: 14; abundance: NA; d_gene: NA; j_gene: TRBJ2-2; CDR3aa: CASSISRWTGELFF; CDR3nt: TGTGCCAGTAGTATAAGCAGATGGACCGGGGAGCTGTTTTTT
v_gene: TRBV5-1; len: 14; abundance: NA; d_gene: NA; j_gene: TRBJ1-1; CDR3aa: CASSLDVISTEAFF; CDR3nt: TGCGCCAGCAGCTTGGATGTCATCTCTACTGAAGCTTTCTTT
v_gene: TRBV10-1; len: 15; abundance: NA; d_gene: NA; j_gene: TRBJ2-3; CDR3aa: CASSGRLQGTDTQYF; CDR3nt: TGCGCCAGCAGTGGCAGGTTGCAGGGCACAGATACGCAGTATTTT
v_gene: TRBV6-6; len: 10; abundance: NA; d_gene: NA; j_gene: TRBJ2-5; CDR3aa: CASSGGTQYF; CDR3nt: TGTGCCAGCAGTGGAGGGACCCAGTACTTC
v_gene: TRBV5-1; len: 12; abundance: NA; d_gene: NA; j_gene: TRBJ2-1; CDR3aa: CASSPLPNEQFF; CDR3nt: TGCGCCAGCAGCCCCCTCCCCAATGAGCAGTTCTTC
v_gene: TRBV2; len: 13; abundance: NA; d_gene: NA; j_gene: TRBJ1-2; CDR3aa: CASSPQTYYGYTF; CDR3nt: TGTGCCAGCAGCCCACAGACTTACTATGGCTACACCTTC
v_gene: TRBV2; len: 15; abundance: NA; d_gene: TRBD2; j_gene: TRBJ2-1; CDR3aa: CASTLTSGEYNEQFF; CDR3nt: TGTGCCAGCACCTTGACTAGCGGGGAGTACAATGAGCAGTTCTTC
v_gene: TRBV6-1; len: 13; abundance: NA; d_gene: NA; j_gene: TRBJ1-5; CDR3aa: CASSEMAGQPQHF; CDR3nt: TGTGCCAGCAGTGAAATGGCGGGCCAGCCCCAGCATTTT
v_gene: TRBV5-4; len: 15; abundance: NA; d_gene: TRBD1; j_gene: TRBJ1-1; CDR3aa: CASSSATGVDTEAFF; CDR3nt: TGTGCCAGCAGCTCAGCGACAGGGGTGGACACTGAAGCTTTCTTT
v_gene: TRBV4-1; len: 11; abundance: NA; d_gene: TRBD1; j_gene: TRBJ2-1; CDR3aa: CASSHGQGRVF; CDR3nt: TGCGCCAGCAGCCACGGACAGGGCAGGGTCTTC
v_gene: TRBV10-2; len: 11; abundance: NA; d_gene: NA; j_gene: TRBJ1-1; CDR3aa: CASSVEGEAFF; CDR3nt: TGCGCCAGCAGTGTCGAAGGAGAAGCTTTCTTT
v_gene: TRBV5-6; len: 14; abundance: NA; d_gene: NA; j_gene: TRBJ2-5; CDR3aa: CASSRPDSQETQYF; CDR3nt: TGTGCCAGCAGCAGGCCGGACTCTCAAGAGACCCAGTACTTC
v_gene: TRBV9; len: 14; abundance: NA; d_gene: NA; j_gene: TRBJ2-3; CDR3aa: CASSWDWKSDTQYF; CDR3nt: TGTGCCAGCAGCTGGGACTGGAAGTCAGATACGCAGTATTTT